The clone carrying this TCR beta chain was detected a few times. This specimen comes from a study of T-cell memory formation after mild COVID-19. J gave up 5 bases and V 2 bases, and 6 bases lay outside the gene matches. The V gene's germline CDR1 is MNHEY and CDR2 SVGAGI. CDR3 size: 15 residues. TCRdb redid the calling of the 5' RACE reads with MiXCR, one entry per CDR3 protein. The profile covers roughly 300,000 distinct CDR3 sequences, with 12% to 15% appearing a single time and roughly 20% taken by the ten largest. The chain employs TRBV6-5 and TRBJ1-5, with TRBD1 matching over 7 bases. Sequencing used PBMCs or a T cell subset sorted from them (not recorded which). This TCR came from a man between 18 and 29 years old who had mild COVID-19 (a few samples of this study predate the infection). Cell type and time point are not known. The CDR3 sequence is CASSYRQGVDQPQHF. CDR3 nucleotide sequence: TGTGCCAGCAGTTACAGGCAGGGGGTAGATCAGCCCCAGCATTTT.